Below, one T cell receptor (beta chain) is given with its context. Its target is not known. This sample also contains other DNA sequences that code for the same CDR3. This sample is drawn from a study of CD8+ T cells in alopecia areata. Across the study: At a dose of 5 to 10 mg twice daily, oral tofacitinib was given to treated patients.

The sequencing template was cDNA reverse transcribed from extracted RNA. TCRdb's table, derived via immunoSEQ multiplex PCR, lists solely in-frame clones and lacks some. The sample has over 150,000 clones, around three fifths seen once. Treatment here: oral pan-JAK inhibitor, 5-10 mg twice daily. In alopecia areata patients, both lesional scalp punch biopsies and peripheral blood were collected. This CDR3 contains 9 residues. Germline V gene lookup returns CDR1 DFQATT and CDR2 SNEGSKA (reference sequence). Trimming cost V 6 bases and J 8 bases, with 7 bases left between them. Study-wide results and caveats: Sequencing of scalp samples also includes resident alphabeta T cells from normal skin.

The chain links TRBV20-1 to TRBJ1-2, with TRBD1 as a possible D gene (5 bases). This TCR was recovered from a human donor with alopecia areata. This sample comprised CD8+ T cells sorted from blood, obtained at week 24, from a patient treated with tofacitinib. CDR3 loop: CSAPGGYTF. In DNA, the CDR3 is TGCAGTGCGCCAGGGGGCTACACCTTC.